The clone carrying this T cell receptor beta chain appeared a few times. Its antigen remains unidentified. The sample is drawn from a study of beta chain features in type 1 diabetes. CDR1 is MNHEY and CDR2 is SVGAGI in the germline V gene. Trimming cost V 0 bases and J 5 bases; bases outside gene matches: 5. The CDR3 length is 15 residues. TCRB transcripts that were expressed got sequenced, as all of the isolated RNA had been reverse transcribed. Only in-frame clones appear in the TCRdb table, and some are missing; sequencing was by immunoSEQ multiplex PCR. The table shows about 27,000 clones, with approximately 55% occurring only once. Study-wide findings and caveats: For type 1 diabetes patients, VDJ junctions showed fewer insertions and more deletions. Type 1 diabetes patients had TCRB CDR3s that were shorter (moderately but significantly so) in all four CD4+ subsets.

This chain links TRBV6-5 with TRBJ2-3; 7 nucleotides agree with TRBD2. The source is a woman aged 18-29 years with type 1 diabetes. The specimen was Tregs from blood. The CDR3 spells CASSYSWDYQDTQYF. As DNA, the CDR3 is TGTGCCAGCAGTTACTCTTGGGACTACCAAGATACGCAGTATTTT.